The rows below give T cell receptor beta chains drawn from one sample of a study of cytomegalovirus exposure and HLA in healthy donors. Generated by immunoSEQ multiplex PCR, the TCRdb table keeps only in-frame clones and is missing some. Of some 120,000 clones in the sample, around 73% are singletons; the top ten hold approximately 1.2%. The sequenced sample consisted of PBMCs. Receptors originate from a middle-aged man in good health and CMV-seronegative. The CDR3 runs from the conserved cysteine through the conserved F or W. The order of the fields is V gene, J gene, D gene, clone size, CDR3 DNA, CDR3 protein. The D gene is left open where the match is weak. Clone size is shown for a subset of rows, as once, few, many or a class of expanded clone.

TRBV6-5,TRBJ1-2,NA,many,TGTGCCAGCAGTTCCCAACCGGGGTTATATGGCTACACCTTC,CASSSQPGLYGYTF
TRBV5-1,TRBJ2-3,TRBD2,NA,TGCGCCAGCAGCTCGGGACTAGCGGGAAGGGATACGCAGTATTTT,CASSSGLAGRDTQYF
TRBV11-2,TRBJ2-2,TRBD1,NA,TGTGCCAGCAGCTTAGTGGCCCCGGACAGGGTAACCGGGGAGCTGTTTTTT,CASSLVAPDRVTGELFF
TRBV2,TRBJ2-6,NA,NA,TGTGCCAGCAGTCTGTTCCGGTCTGGGGCCAACGTCCTGACTTTC,CASSLFRSGANVLTF
TRBV29-1,TRBJ1-1,NA,NA,TGCAGCGCAATGGAGGGTCCTGAAGCTTTCTTT,CSAMEGPEAFF
TRBV29-1,TRBJ1-1,NA,few,TGCAGCACCACAGGGACCGTCATGAACACTGAAGCTTTCTTT,CSTTGTVMNTEAFF
TRBV10-3,TRBJ2-1,NA,NA,TGTGCCACCGCCGGGCGGGAACAACCCAATGAGCAGTTCTTC,CATAGREQPNEQFF
TRBV19,TRBJ2-1,TRBD2,few,TGTGCCAGTAGACGAACGGGCGGGAGTGTCGATGAGCAGTTCTTC,CASRRTGGSVDEQFF
TRBV29-1,TRBJ2-7,NA,NA,TGCAGCGGGGGATACAGGGACGAGCAGTACTTC,CSGGYRDEQYF
TRBV11-3,TRBJ2-1,NA,NA,TGTGCCAGCAGCTTAGATCAGGCTAGGGAGAATGAGCAGTTCTTC,CASSLDQARENEQFF
TRBV6-1,TRBJ1-2,NA,few,TGTGCCAGCAGTGACAGGGTAATGGGTGGCTACACCTTC,CASSDRVMGGYTF
TRBV10-3,TRBJ2-3,TRBD1,NA,TGTGCCATCAGTGAACAGGGGGCGCAAGGAGATACGCAGTATTTT,CAISEQGAQGDTQYF
TRBV6-6,TRBJ2-6,NA,few,TGTGCCAGCAGTTACGGGTCGGAGTCTGGGGCCAACGTCCTGACTTTC,CASSYGSESGANVLTF
TRBV5-8,TRBJ2-5,NA,NA,TGTGCCAGTGGGCGGGTTGGGGAGACCCAGTACTTC,CASGRVGETQYF
TRBV28,TRBJ2-7,TRBD1,NA,TGTGCCAGCAGTGGACAACAGGGGGCCTACGAGCAGTACTTC,CASSGQQGAYEQYF
TRBV5-1,TRBJ1-2,TRBD1,NA,TGCGCCAGCAGCTTTGGACAGGAGGGCTCTGGCTACACCTTC,CASSFGQEGSGYTF
TRBV27,TRBJ1-2,TRBD1,NA,TGTGCCAGCAGTACAGGGGGCGGTGGTGGCTACACCTTC,CASSTGGGGGYTF
TRBV25-1,TRBJ2-7,TRBD1,NA,TGTGCCAGCAGTACGACAGGGTACGAGCAGTACTTC,CASSTTGYEQYF
TRBV11-2,TRBJ1-3,NA,NA,TGTGCCAGCAGACAAATCGGGTCCGCTGAGTACACCATATATTTT,CASRQIGSAEYTIYF
TRBV12-5,TRBJ2-3,TRBD2,NA,TGTGCTAGTGGTTTGGCTGTGACTAGCGGCACAGATACGCAGTATTTT,CASGLAVTSGTDTQYF
TRBV30,TRBJ2-1,NA,few,TGTGCCTGGAGTGAACTAGTTGCCTACAATGAGCAGTTCTTC,CAWSELVAYNEQFF
TRBV7-6,TRBJ2-1,TRBD2,NA,TGTGCCAGCAGCTTAGCGGAGCTAGCGGTCAATGAGCAGTTCTTC,CASSLAELAVNEQFF
TRBV30,TRBJ1-2,NA,once,TGTGCCTGGAGTGTTACGACGGGGGGTTTGGGAGGCTACACCTTC,CAWSVTTGGLGGYTF
TRBV28,TRBJ2-2,NA,NA,TGTGCCAGTGGGCGTGCGGGAAAGACCGGGGAGCTGTTTTTT,CASGRAGKTGELFF
TRBV18,TRBJ2-7,NA,NA,TGTGCCAGCTCACTCGGACAGAACCCAACCAGCTACGAGCAGTACTTC,CASSLGQNPTSYEQYF
TRBV29-1,TRBJ2-1,TRBD2,NA,TGCAGCGTTCAGGAAGCGGGGGGATCCGCGGAGTTCTTC,CSVQEAGGSAEFF
TRBV15,TRBJ2-5,TRBD2,NA,TGTGCCACCAGCAGAGGGCTAGCGGGAGGTCAGACCCAGTACTTC,CATSRGLAGGQTQYF
TRBV7-8,TRBJ1-3,NA,NA,TGTGCCAGCAGCTTAGGAATGGGCTTCGGAAACACCATATATTTT,CASSLGMGFGNTIYF
TRBV6-7,TRBJ2-1,NA,NA,TGTGCCAGCATCCCTGGGGAGGGGGAGGCCTACAATGAGCAGTTCTTC,CASIPGEGEAYNEQFF
TRBV7-2,TRBJ2-7,TRBD1,NA,TGTGCCAGCAGCCAAAGCGCTCGGGACAGGGCGCAGCAGTACTTC,CASSQSARDRAQQYF
TRBV6-6,TRBJ1-2,NA,NA,TGTGCCAGCAGTTACAGCGAAGGAGGTGGCTACACCTTC,CASSYSEGGGYTF
TRBV2,TRBJ2-7,NA,NA,TGTGCCAGCAGTGAAAATAACGTAGTATACGAGCAGTACTTC,CASSENNVVYEQYF
TRBV29-1,TRBJ2-3,NA,NA,TGCAGCGTTGAAGATGGAGGGGGCTGGGATACGCAGTATTTT,CSVEDGGGWDTQYF
TRBV28,TRBJ2-5,NA,NA,TGTGCCAGCAGTTTGCGGCAAGAGACCCAGTACTTC,CASSLRQETQYF
TRBV19,TRBJ2-4,NA,NA,TGTGCCAGTAGTAAACAGGGTGCCCTCGATTCGCTAGCCAAAAACATTCAGTACTTC,CASSKQGALDSLAKNIQYF
TRBV7-8,TRBJ1-1,NA,once,TGTGCCAGCAGCTTAGTCGACCGGGGGACTGAAGCTTTCTTT,CASSLVDRGTEAFF
TRBV12-2,TRBJ2-4,NA,NA,TGTGCAAGTCGCCCCTGGACTAGCGGGAGGGCCTCTCACCACAATTCCAAAAACATTCAGTACTTC,CASRPWTSGRASHHNSKNIQYF
TRBV5-8,TRBJ2-7,TRBD2,NA,TGTGCCAGCAGCTTGGCCCCTAGCGGGGCCTACGAGCAGTACTTC,CASSLAPSGAYEQYF
TRBV5-1,TRBJ2-2,TRBD2,NA,TGCGCCAGCAGCTTGGATGGGGGAGGGTCGGCCGGGGAGCTGTTTTTT,CASSLDGGGSAGELFF
TRBV11-3,TRBJ2-4,TRBD1,NA,TGTGCCAGCAACCCCCGGGACAGGGAAAACATTCAGTACTTC,CASNPRDRENIQYF
TRBV19,TRBJ1-5,NA,NA,TGTGCCAGTAGTATGTCCTATAGCAATCAGCCCCAGCATTTT,CASSMSYSNQPQHF
TRBV9,TRBJ2-7,NA,NA,TGTGCCAGCAGCGTGACCCCTAGCTACGAGCAGTACTTC,CASSVTPSYEQYF
TRBV5-4,TRBJ2-7,TRBD2,few,TGTGCCAGCAGCTTGCGACTAGCGGGATCTTCTTACGAGCAGTACTTC,CASSLRLAGSSYEQYF
TRBV13,TRBJ1-1,NA,once,TGTGCCAGCAGCTTAGTGTTGGTGAGTGAAGCTTTCTTT,CASSLVLVSEAFF
TRBV4-3,TRBJ2-7,TRBD2,NA,TGCGCCAGCAGCCAAGAGTTCGTGTCGCTAGCGGGAGGAGGAGGGCAGTACTTC,CASSQEFVSLAGGGGQYF
TRBV30,TRBJ1-1,NA,NA,TGTGCCTGGAGGACAGGGAACACTGAAGCTTTCTTT,CAWRTGNTEAFF
TRBV19,TRBJ2-5,TRBD2,NA,TGTGCCAGTAGCCTAATAGCGGGAGGGCAAGAGACCCAGTACTTC,CASSLIAGGQETQYF
TRBV9,TRBJ2-5,NA,NA,TGTGCCAGCAGCGTTCGCACAGGGACCCAAGAGACCCAGTACTTC,CASSVRTGTQETQYF
TRBV5-6,TRBJ2-3,TRBD1,NA,TGTGCCAGCAGCTTGTGGGACAGGGGCACAGATACGCAGTATTTT,CASSLWDRGTDTQYF
TRBV28,TRBJ1-6,NA,NA,TGTGCCAGCAGCACCCCCCGGGGGGATTGGCGATCACCCCTCCACTTT,CASSTPRGDWRSPLHF
TRBV6-1,TRBJ2-7,TRBD2,few,TGTGCCAGCAGGGACCTAGCGGTGGCCTACGAGCAGTACTTC,CASRDLAVAYEQYF
TRBV4-2,TRBJ2-7,NA,NA,TGTGCCAGCAGCCAAGGGACGGGAAGGTACGAGCAGTACTTC,CASSQGTGRYEQYF
TRBV28,TRBJ2-3,TRBD2,NA,TGTGCCAGCAGTTCGTGGACTAGCCAAGGGGCAGATACGCAGTATTTT,CASSSWTSQGADTQYF